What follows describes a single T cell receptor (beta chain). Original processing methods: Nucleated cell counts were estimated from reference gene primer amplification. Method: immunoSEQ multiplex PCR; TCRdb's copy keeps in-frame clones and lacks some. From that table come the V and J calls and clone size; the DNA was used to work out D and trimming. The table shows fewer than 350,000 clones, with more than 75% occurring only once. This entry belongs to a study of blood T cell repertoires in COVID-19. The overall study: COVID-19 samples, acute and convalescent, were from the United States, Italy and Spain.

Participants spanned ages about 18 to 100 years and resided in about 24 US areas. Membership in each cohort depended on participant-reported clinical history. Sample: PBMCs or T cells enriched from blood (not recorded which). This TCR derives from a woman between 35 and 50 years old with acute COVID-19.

The CDR3 DNA sequence: TGTGCCAGCAGCCCGGGGGGCCCCCGGCATACGCAGTATTTT. Translating it yields CASSPGGPRHTQYF. The J gene is TRBJ2-3, the V gene TRBV11-3, with a possible D match to TRBD2 (7 bases). With 5 bases removed from V and 7 bases from J, the gap between germline ends came to 16 bases. Germline lookup yields CDR1 SGHNT and CDR2 YENEEA. This CDR3 has 14 residues.